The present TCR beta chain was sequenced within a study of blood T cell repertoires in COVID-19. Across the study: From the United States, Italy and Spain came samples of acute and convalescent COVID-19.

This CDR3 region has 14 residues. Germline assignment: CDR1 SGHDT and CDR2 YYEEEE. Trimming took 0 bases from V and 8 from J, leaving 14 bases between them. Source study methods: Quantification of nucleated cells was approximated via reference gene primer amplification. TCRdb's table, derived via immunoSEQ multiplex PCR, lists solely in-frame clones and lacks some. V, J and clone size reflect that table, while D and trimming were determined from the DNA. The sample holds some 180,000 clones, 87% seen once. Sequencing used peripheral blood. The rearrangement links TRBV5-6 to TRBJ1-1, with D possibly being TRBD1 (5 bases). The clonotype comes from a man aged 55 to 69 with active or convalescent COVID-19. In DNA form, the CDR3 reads TGTGCCAGCAGCTTGGAATCAGGGCTAAGAGAAGCTTTCTTT. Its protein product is CASSLESGLREAFF.